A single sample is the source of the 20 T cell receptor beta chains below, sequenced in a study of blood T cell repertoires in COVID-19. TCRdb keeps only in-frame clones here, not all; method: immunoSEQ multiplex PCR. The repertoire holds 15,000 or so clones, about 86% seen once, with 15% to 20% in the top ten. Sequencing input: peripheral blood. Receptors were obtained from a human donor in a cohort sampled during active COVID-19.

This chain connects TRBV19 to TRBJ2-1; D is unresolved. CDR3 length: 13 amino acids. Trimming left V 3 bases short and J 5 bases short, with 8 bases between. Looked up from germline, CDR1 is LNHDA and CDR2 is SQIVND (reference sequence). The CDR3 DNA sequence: TGTGCCAGTAGTATCTGGCCTGACAATGAGCAGTTCTTC. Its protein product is CASSIWPDNEQFF.

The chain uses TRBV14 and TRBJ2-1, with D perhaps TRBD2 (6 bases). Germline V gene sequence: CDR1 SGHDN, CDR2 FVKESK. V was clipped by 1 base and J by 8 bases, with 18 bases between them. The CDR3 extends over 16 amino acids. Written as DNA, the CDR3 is TGTGCCAGCAGCCAAGGGGCGGGGATCCTTGGGGATGAGCAGTTCTTC. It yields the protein CASSQGAGILGDEQFF.

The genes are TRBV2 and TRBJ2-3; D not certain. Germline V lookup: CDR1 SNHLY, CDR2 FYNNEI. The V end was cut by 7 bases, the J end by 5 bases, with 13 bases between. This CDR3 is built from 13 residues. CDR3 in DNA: TGTGCCAGCAACGGTTGGGCCGTAGATACGCAGTATTTT. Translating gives CASNGWAVDTQYF.

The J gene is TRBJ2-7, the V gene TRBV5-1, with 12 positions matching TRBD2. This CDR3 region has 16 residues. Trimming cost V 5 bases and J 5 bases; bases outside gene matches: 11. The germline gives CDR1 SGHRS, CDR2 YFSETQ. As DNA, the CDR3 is TGCGCCAGCAGACAGCCGGGACTAGCGGGTGAGGACGAGCAGTACTTC. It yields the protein CASRQPGLAGEDEQYF.

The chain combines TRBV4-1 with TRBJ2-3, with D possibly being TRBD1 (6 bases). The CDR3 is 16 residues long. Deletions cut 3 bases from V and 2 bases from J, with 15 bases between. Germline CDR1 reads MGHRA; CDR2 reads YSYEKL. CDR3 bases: TGCGCCAGCAGCCAGTCCGGACAGAGGACCACAGATACGCAGTATTTT. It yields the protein CASSQSGQRTTDTQYF.

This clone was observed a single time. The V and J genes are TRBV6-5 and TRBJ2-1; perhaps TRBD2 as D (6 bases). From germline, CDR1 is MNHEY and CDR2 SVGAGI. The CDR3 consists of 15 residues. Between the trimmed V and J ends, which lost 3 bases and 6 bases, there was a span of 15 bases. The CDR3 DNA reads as TGTGCCAGCAGTTATAGGGCGGGGATCGGCAATGAGCAGTTCTTC. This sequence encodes CASSYRAGIGNEQFF.

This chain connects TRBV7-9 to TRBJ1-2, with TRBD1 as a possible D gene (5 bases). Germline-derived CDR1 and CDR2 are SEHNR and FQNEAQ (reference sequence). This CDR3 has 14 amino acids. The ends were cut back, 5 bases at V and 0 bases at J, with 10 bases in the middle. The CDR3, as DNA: TGTGCCAGCAGCCCCCGGGGGGCTAACTATGGCTACACCTTC. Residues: CASSPRGANYGYTF.

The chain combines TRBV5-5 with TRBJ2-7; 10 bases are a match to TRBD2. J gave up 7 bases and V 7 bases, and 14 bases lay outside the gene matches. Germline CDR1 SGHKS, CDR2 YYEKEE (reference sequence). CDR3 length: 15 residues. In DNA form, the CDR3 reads TGTGCCAGCGGATCCCCTAGCGGGGGCCGCGGGGAGCAGTACTTC. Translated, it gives CASGSPSGGRGEQYF.

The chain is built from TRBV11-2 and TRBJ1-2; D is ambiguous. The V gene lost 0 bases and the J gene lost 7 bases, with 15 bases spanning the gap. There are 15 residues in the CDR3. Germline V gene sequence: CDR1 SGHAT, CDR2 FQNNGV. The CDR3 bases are TGTGCCAGCAGCTTAGAAGCCCTCCGCCTAGGTGGCTACACCTTC. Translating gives CASSLEALRLGGYTF.

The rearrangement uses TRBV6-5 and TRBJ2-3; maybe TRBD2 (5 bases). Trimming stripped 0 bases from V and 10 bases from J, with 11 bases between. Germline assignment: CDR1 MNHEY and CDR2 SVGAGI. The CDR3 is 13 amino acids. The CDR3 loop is CASSYSRGRAQYF. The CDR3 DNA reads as TGTGCCAGCAGTTACTCGAGAGGGCGAGCGCAGTATTTT.

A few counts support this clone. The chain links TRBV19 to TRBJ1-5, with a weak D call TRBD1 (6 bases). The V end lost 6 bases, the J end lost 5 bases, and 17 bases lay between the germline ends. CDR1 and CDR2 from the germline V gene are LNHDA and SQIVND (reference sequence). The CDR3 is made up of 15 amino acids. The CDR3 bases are TGTGCCAGTAGCCACCGGGACACTGGGGATCAGCCCCAGCATTTT. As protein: CASSHRDTGDQPQHF. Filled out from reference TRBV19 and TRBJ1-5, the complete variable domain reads DGGITQSPKYLFRKEGQNVTLSCEQNLNHDAMYWYRQDPGQGLRLIYYSQIVNDFQKGDIAEGYSVSREKKESFPLTVTSAQKNPTAFYLCASSHRDTGDQPQHFGDGTRLSIL.

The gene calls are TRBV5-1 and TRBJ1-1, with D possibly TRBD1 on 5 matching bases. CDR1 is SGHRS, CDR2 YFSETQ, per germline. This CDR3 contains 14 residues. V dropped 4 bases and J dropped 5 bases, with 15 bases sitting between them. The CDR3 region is CASSPEPSGTEAFF. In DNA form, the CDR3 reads TGCGCCAGCAGCCCGGAGCCCTCAGGGACTGAAGCTTTCTTT.

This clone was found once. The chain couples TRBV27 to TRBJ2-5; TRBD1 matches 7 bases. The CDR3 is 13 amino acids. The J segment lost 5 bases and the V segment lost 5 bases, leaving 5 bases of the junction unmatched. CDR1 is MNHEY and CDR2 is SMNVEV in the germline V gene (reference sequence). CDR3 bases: TGTGCCAGCAGTCGAGGGGGCTCGGAGACCCAGTACTTC. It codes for CASSRGGSETQYF.

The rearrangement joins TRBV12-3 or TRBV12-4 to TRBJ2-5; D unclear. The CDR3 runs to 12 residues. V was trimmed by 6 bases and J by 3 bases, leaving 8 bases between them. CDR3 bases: TGTGCCAGCAGCCCGACTGAAGAGACCCAGTACTTC. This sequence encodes CASSPTEETQYF.

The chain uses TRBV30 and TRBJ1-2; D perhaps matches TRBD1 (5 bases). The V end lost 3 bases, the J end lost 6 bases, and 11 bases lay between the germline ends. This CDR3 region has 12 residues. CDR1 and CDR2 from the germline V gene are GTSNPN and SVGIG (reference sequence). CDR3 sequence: CAWSGGRNGYTF. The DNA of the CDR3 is TGTGCCTGGAGCGGGGGACGGAATGGCTACACCTTC.

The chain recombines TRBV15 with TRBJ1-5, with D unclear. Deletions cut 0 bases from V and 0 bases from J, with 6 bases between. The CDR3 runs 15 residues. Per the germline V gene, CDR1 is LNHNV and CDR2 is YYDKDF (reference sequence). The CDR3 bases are TGTGCCACCAGCAGAGAGCACTATAGCAATCAGCCCCAGCATTTT. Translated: CATSREHYSNQPQHF.

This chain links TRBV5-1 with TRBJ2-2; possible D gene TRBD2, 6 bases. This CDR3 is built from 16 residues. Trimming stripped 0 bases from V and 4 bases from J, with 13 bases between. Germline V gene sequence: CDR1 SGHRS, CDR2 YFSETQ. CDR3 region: CASSLAVGGTTGELFF. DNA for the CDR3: TGCGCCAGCAGCTTGGCAGTCGGGGGAACCACCGGGGAGCTGTTTTTT.

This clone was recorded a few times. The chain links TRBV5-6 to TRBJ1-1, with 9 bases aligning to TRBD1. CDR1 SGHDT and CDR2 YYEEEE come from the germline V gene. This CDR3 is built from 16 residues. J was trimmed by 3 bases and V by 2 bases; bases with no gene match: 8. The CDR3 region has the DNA TGTGCCAGCAGCTTAAAGGGACAGGGTTTTTACACTGAAGCTTTCTTT. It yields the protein CASSLKGQGFYTEAFF.

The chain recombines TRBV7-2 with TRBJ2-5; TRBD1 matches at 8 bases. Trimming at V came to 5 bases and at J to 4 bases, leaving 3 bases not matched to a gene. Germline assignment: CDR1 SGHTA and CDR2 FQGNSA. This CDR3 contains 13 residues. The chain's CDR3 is CASSPGQGETQYF. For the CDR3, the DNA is TGTGCCAGCAGCCCCGGACAGGGAGAGACCCAGTACTTC. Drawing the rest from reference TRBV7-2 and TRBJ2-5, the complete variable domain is GAGVSQSPSNKVTEKGKDVELRCDPISGHTALYWYRQSLGQGLEFLIYFQGNSAPDKSGLPSDRFSAERTGGSVSTLTIQRTQQEDSAVYLCASSPGQGETQYFGPGTRLLVL.

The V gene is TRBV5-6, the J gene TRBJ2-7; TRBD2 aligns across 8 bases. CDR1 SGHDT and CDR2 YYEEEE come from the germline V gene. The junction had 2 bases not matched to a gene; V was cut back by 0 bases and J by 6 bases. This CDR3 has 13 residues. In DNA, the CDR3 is TGTGCCAGCAGCTTGGTACGGGGGGGCGAGCAGTACTTC. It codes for CASSLVRGGEQYF. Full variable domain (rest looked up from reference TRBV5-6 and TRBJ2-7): DAGVTQSPTHLIKTRGQQVTLRCSPKSGHDTVSWYQQALGQGPQFIFQYYEEEERQRGNFPDRFSGHQFPNYSSELNVNALLLGDSALYLCASSLVRGGEQYFGPGTRLTVT.